These 32 T cell receptor beta chains were all obtained from the same sample, sequenced in a study of blood T cell repertoires in COVID-19. Clones were read by immunoSEQ multiplex PCR, and TCRdb kept only the in-frame ones, dropping some. In the table there are about 66,000 clones, roughly nine tenths of which are singletons. Input material: peripheral blood. Source of these receptors: a human donor in a cohort sampled during active COVID-19.

V is TRBV10-3 and J is TRBJ2-3; TRBD2 matches 10 bases. The V gene end was trimmed by 8 bases and the J gene end by 5 bases; junction bases not matched to a gene: 10. Germline CDR1 ENHRY, CDR2 SYGVKD. The CDR3 is 15 residues long. The CDR3 loop is CAIGGAGGAGDTQYF. DNA of the CDR3: TGTGCCATCGGCGGAGCGGGAGGGGCTGGAGATACGCAGTATTTT.

The chain has TRBV9 and TRBJ2-2, with D perhaps TRBD2 (6 bases). The CDR3 runs to 14 residues. Germline CDR1 SGDLS, CDR2 YYNGEE. V gave up 0 bases and J gave up 5 bases, with 8 bases separating them. CDR3 nucleotides: TGTGCCAGCAGCGTAGCCGCGGGAACCGGGGAGCTGTTTTTT. Translating it yields CASSVAAGTGELFF.

V and J are TRBV6-5 and TRBJ1-2; TRBD1 is a possible D gene (5 bases). Germline values: CDR1 MNHEY, CDR2 SVGAGI. This CDR3 has 15 residues. The V gene lost 6 bases and the J gene lost 3 bases, with 17 bases spanning the gap. This CDR3 reads CASRTAGEGDYGYTF. DNA of the CDR3: TGTGCCAGCAGGACTGCTGGGGAAGGGGACTATGGCTACACCTTC.

The V gene is TRBV24-1, the J gene TRBJ2-1, with 9 bases matching TRBD1. J was trimmed by 7 bases and V by 4 bases; bases with no gene match: 10. The CDR3 runs to 16 residues. The germline V gene encodes CDR1 KGHDR and CDR2 SFDVKD. Here the CDR3 reads CATSDLGTGRENEQFF. The CDR3 DNA reads TGTGCCACCAGTGACCTTGGGACAGGGCGAGAAAATGAGCAGTTCTTC.

V is TRBV18 and J is TRBJ1-5; 8 nucleotides match TRBD1. Trimming removed 4 bases from V and 7 bases from J; junction bases left unmatched: 9. CDR1 and CDR2 from the germline V gene are KGHSH and LQKENI. The CDR3 runs to 15 residues. CDR3 sequence: CASSHDRGDNQPQHF. CDR3 nucleotides: TGTGCCAGCTCACATGACAGGGGCGATAACCAGCCCCAGCATTTT.

V is TRBV27 and J is TRBJ1-5; TRBD1 is a possible D gene (6 bases). In germline, CDR1 is MNHEY, CDR2 SMNVEV (reference sequence). Trimming left V 5 bases short and J 1 base short, with 18 bases between. This CDR3 is built from 17 residues. In nucleotides, the CDR3 is TGTGCCAGCAGTCCATATTCCCCCGGACAGAGCAATCAGCCCCAGCATTTT. This gives the protein CASSPYSPGQSNQPQHF.

V is TRBV6-2 or TRBV6-3 and J is TRBJ2-2, with 7 bases lining up with TRBD2. This CDR3 has 14 residues. The trim removed 6 bases at V and 1 base at J, leaving 2 bases unmatched. In germline, CDR1 is MNHEY, CDR2 SVGEGT. This CDR3 is CASSASGNTGELFF. DNA of the CDR3: TGTGCCAGCAGCGCTAGCGGGAACACCGGGGAGCTGTTTTTT.

The V gene is TRBV3-1 (or the pseudogene TRBV3-2), the J gene TRBJ2-7; TRBD1 matches at 8 bases. Germline CDR1 and CDR2: LGHDT and YNNKEL (reference sequence). CDR3 length equals 15 residues. The V gene end was trimmed by 5 bases and the J gene end by 4 bases; junction bases not matched to a gene: 10. The CDR3 nucleotides are TGTGCCAGCAGCTATTTTGTGGGACAGGCTTACGAGCAGTACTTC. This translates into CASSYFVGQAYEQYF.

The rearrangement joins TRBV4-1 to TRBJ2-1, with TRBD1 identical over 9 bases. Trimming at V came to 6 bases and at J to 8 bases, leaving 8 bases not matched to a gene. Germline lookup yields CDR1 MGHRA and CDR2 YSYEKL. The CDR3 consists of 14 residues. CDR3 in amino acids: CASRGTGGLDEQFF. Written as DNA, the CDR3 is TGCGCCAGCAGGGGCACAGGGGGCTTAGATGAGCAGTTCTTC.

J is TRBJ1-1 and V is TRBV4-3; D possibly corresponds to TRBD1 (6 bases). V lost 4 bases to trimming and J lost 0 bases, with 6 bases between them. CDR1 and CDR2 (germline): LGHNA, YSLEER. The CDR3 extends over 13 amino acids. As DNA, the CDR3 is TGCGCCAGCAGCCGGACAGTGAACACTGAAGCTTTCTTT. It yields the protein CASSRTVNTEAFF.

Concerning this clone itself: Within the sample, other DNA sequences also encode this same CDR3. This chain uses TRBV3-1 (or the pseudogene TRBV3-2) with TRBJ2-3; D is unresolved. In germline, CDR1 is LGHDT, CDR2 YNNKEL (reference sequence). The V and J ends lost 3 bases and 4 bases respectively, with 8 bases between them. There are 13 residues in the CDR3. This CDR3 is CASSQSLADTQYF. Here the CDR3 DNA reads TGTGCCAGCAGCCAGTCGCTAGCAGATACGCAGTATTTT.

This chain uses TRBV30 with TRBJ1-1; 11 bases agree with TRBD1. The V gene's germline CDR1 is GTSNPN and CDR2 SVGIG (reference sequence). With V trimmed by 0 bases and J by 4 bases, 10 bases remained unmatched. The CDR3 is 17 residues long. The CDR3 protein is CAWSVLRTGGAGTEAFF. CDR3 nucleotides: TGTGCCTGGAGTGTACTTAGGACAGGGGGCGCCGGCACTGAAGCTTTCTTT.

About this clone: The CDR3 does not close with the conserved phenylalanine or tryptophan, likely indicating a read error. It is unclear where the CDR3 begins or ends on the DNA, so no DNA is shown, and the CDR3 is as TCRdb lists it. The CDR3 loop is CASSTTGFPHHYG. This sequence joins TRBV6-2 or TRBV6-3 and TRBJ1-1; the table's D call, TRBD1, has no DNA check behind it. With termini counted, the CDR3 has 13 amino acids. Germline values: CDR1 MNHEY, CDR2 SVGEGT.

CDR3 in amino acids: CASSQGAARGPMGYTF. In DNA, the CDR3 is TGCGCCAGCAGCCAAGGCGCCGCGAGGGGGCCTATGGGCTACACCTTC. The V and J genes are TRBV4-1 and TRBJ1-2; 7 bases map to TRBD1. V shed 1 base, J shed 8 bases, and the junction held 13 bases outside the gene matches. Germline CDR1 reads MGHRA; CDR2 reads YSYEKL. The CDR3 sequence is 16 residues long.

The V gene is TRBV3-1 (or the pseudogene TRBV3-2), the J gene TRBJ2-1; 7 bases match TRBD2. The junction had 11 bases not matched to a gene; V was cut back by 0 bases and J by 0 bases. The CDR3 has 19 residues. Germline-derived CDR1 and CDR2 are LGHDT and YNNKEL (reference sequence). The chain's CDR3 is CASSQERDYLNLSYNEQFF. CDR3 in DNA: TGTGCCAGCAGCCAAGAACGGGACTACCTCAACCTCTCCTACAATGAGCAGTTCTTC.

V gene TRBV5-1 combines with J gene TRBJ1-6, with 7 bases matching TRBD1. The CDR3 sequence is 19 residues long. J was trimmed by 3 bases and V by 0 bases; bases with no gene match: 12. CDR1 and CDR2 (germline): SGHRS, YFSETQ. Here the CDR3 DNA reads TGCGCCAGCAGCTTGGAACCCGCTCAGACAGGGAGCTATAATTCACCCCTCCACTTT. The encoded protein is CASSLEPAQTGSYNSPLHF.

This rearrangement joins TRBV5-5 to TRBJ1-2; 9 bases fit TRBD1. Germline CDR1 and CDR2: SGHKS and YYEKEE (reference sequence). There are 14 residues in the CDR3. The V gene end was trimmed by 4 bases and the J gene end by 8 bases; junction bases not matched to a gene: 9. CDR3 in DNA: TGTGCCAGCAGCACCCAGGACAGGGGCGACGGCTACACCTTC. It codes for CASSTQDRGDGYTF.

The gene calls are TRBV9 and TRBJ2-1; D remains ambiguous. CDR1 SGDLS and CDR2 YYNGEE come from the germline V gene. The CDR3 runs 16 residues. The V and J ends lost 0 bases and 0 bases respectively, with 10 bases between them. The CDR3 nucleotides read TGTGCCAGCAGCGTAGCTACACAGAGCTCCTACAATGAGCAGTTCTTC. Its protein is CASSVATQSSYNEQFF.

The gene calls are TRBV10-2 and TRBJ1-1, with D maybe TRBD1 (5 bases). The CDR3 is made up of 14 amino acids. The germline V gene has CDR1 WSHSY and CDR2 SAAADI. Trimming removed 7 bases at V and 1 base at J, with 13 bases between. The chain's CDR3 is CASIRGGGNTEAFF. The DNA of the CDR3 is TGCGCCAGCATCCGAGGCGGGGGGAACACTGAAGCTTTCTTT.

V gene TRBV7-8 combines with J gene TRBJ1-5; D is unresolved. Germline CDR1 reads SGHVS; CDR2 reads FQNEAQ. V was trimmed by 5 bases and J by 2 bases, leaving 13 bases between them. The CDR3 loop spans 15 amino acids. CDR3: CASSPDGRGNQPQHF. CDR3 DNA sequence: TGTGCCAGCAGCCCGGACGGGAGAGGCAATCAGCCCCAGCATTTT.

The V call is TRBV5-1, the J call TRBJ1-2, with TRBD1 matching over 9 bases. The CDR3 has 13 amino acids. The V gene end was trimmed by 4 bases and the J gene end by 8 bases; junction bases not matched to a gene: 6. Germline lookup yields CDR1 SGHRS and CDR2 YFSETQ. The DNA for the CDR3 is TGCGCCAGCAGCCGGGGACAGGGTGAGGGCTACACCTTC. Translating it yields CASSRGQGEGYTF.

This clone was observed once. This rearrangement joins TRBV2 to TRBJ1-1, with 8 bases lining up with TRBD1. Germline CDR1 reads SNHLY; CDR2 reads FYNNEI. The V segment lost 5 bases and the J segment 6 bases; nucleotides outside the gene matches: 8. The CDR3 consists of 14 residues. CDR3 DNA: TGTGCCAGCAGTCGGGACAGGAGGTCCCCTGAAGCTTTCTTT. It codes for CASSRDRRSPEAFF.

The genes are TRBV5-6 and TRBJ1-2; D is uncertain. The V end lost 5 bases, the J end lost 4 bases, and 12 bases lay between the germline ends. The germline V gene has CDR1 SGHDT and CDR2 YYEEEE. The CDR3 length is 13 residues. CDR3 bases: TGTGCCAGCAGTACCGGGGAACTCTATGGCTACACCTTC. This sequence encodes CASSTGELYGYTF.

This chain uses TRBV5-1 with TRBJ2-1; tentatively, D is TRBD2 (5 bases). CDR3 length: 17 residues. Trimming cost V 4 bases and J 0 bases, with 17 bases left between them. Germline CDR1 and CDR2: SGHRS and YFSETQ. CDR3 DNA: TGCGCCAGCAGCCCTTCTGAGGGAACCCTCTCCTACAATGAGCAGTTCTTC. It codes for CASSPSEGTLSYNEQFF.

This clone was seen just once. The chain couples TRBV3-1 (or the pseudogene TRBV3-2) to TRBJ1-2; 9 bases are shared with TRBD1. V lost 1 base to trimming and J lost 4 bases; unmatched junction nucleotides: 13. CDR3 size: 18 residues. Germline CDR1 is LGHDT and CDR2 is YNNKEL (reference sequence). CDR3 nucleotides: TGTGCCAGCAGCCAAGGTTTAACACCGGGACAGGGCCCCTATGGCTACACCTTC. It encodes CASSQGLTPGQGPYGYTF.

This CDR3 reads CASSDFKGAWETQYF. The CDR3 coding sequence is TGTGCCAGCAGTGATTTTAAGGGGGCTTGGGAGACCCAGTACTTC. The J gene is TRBJ2-5, the V gene TRBV25-1, with 7 bases that match TRBD1. The germline gives CDR1 MGHDK, CDR2 SYGVNS. This CDR3 is 15 amino acids long. V shed 3 bases and J 5 bases; nucleotides not matched to a gene: 9.

V gene TRBV7-8 combines with J gene TRBJ2-5; no reliable D call. Looked up from germline, CDR1 is SGHVS and CDR2 is FQNEAQ. Trimming pared 2 bases from V and 5 bases from J, leaving 9 bases between. This CDR3 has 13 residues. CDR3 loop: CASSLTVYETQYF. The CDR3 nucleotides are TGTGCCAGCAGCTTAACGGTGTATGAGACCCAGTACTTC.

V usage is TRBV19 and J usage is TRBJ1-2; TRBD1 is a possible D gene (5 bases). The CDR3 loop spans 14 amino acids. Trimming removed 4 bases at V and 3 bases at J, with 12 bases between. The germline V gene encodes CDR1 LNHDA and CDR2 SQIVND (reference sequence). The CDR3 nucleotides are TGTGCCAGTAGTAGATCAGGAGGGGACTATGGCTACACCTTC. Protein sequence: CASSRSGGDYGYTF. The full variable domain, in which reference TRBV19 and TRBJ1-2 provide the parts outside the CDR3, is DGGITQSPKYLFRKEGQNVTLSCEQNLNHDAMYWYRQDPGQGLRLIYYSQIVNDFQKGDIAEGYSVSREKKESFPLTVTSAQKNPTAFYLCASSRSGGDYGYTFGSGTRLTVV.

The chain carries TRBV11-2 and TRBJ2-7; D possibly corresponds to TRBD1 (5 bases). V lost 0 bases and J 2 bases, leaving 8 bases between the germline ends. This CDR3 comprises 14 residues. Germline V CDR1 and CDR2: SGHAT, FQNNGV. The CDR3 here is CASSLDRVTYEQYF. CDR3 nucleotide sequence: TGTGCCAGCAGCTTAGACAGGGTAACCTACGAGCAGTACTTC.

The chain carries TRBV19 and TRBJ1-1, with 8 bases fitting TRBD1. J lost 1 base, V lost 7 bases, and 8 bases had no gene match. Germline CDR1 and CDR2: LNHDA and SQIVND (reference sequence). The CDR3 consists of 15 residues. CDR3 DNA: TGTGCCAGTAATACAGGGGGTTACGGGAACACTGAAGCTTTCTTT. Translated: CASNTGGYGNTEAFF.

This chain uses TRBV5-8 with TRBJ2-2, with 13 bases that match TRBD2. Unmatched junction bases numbered 9, after V lost 3 bases and J lost 4 bases. Germline V gene lookup returns CDR1 SGHTS and CDR2 YDEGEE. The CDR3 contains 18 residues. The CDR3 spells CASSSGLAGVASTGELFF. In DNA form, the CDR3 reads TGTGCCAGCAGCTCCGGACTAGCGGGAGTCGCATCCACCGGGGAGCTGTTTTTT.

This clone appeared once. The chain carries TRBV6-4 and TRBJ1-5; TRBD1 agrees at 7 bases. Per germline, CDR1 MRHNA and CDR2 SNTAGT. V shed 6 bases, J shed 0 bases, and the junction held 8 bases outside the gene matches. The CDR3 runs 16 residues. In DNA, the CDR3 is TGTGCCAGCAGCGGGACAGACCCTAATAGCAATCAGCCCCAGCATTTT. This encodes CASSGTDPNSNQPQHF.